These T cell receptor beta chains were read from a single sample in a study of blood T cell repertoires in COVID-19. Only in-frame clones appear in the TCRdb table, and some are missing; sequencing was by immunoSEQ multiplex PCR. Among about 220,000 clones, about 87% were seen once, and the ten largest hold about 2.4%. Material for sequencing was PBMCs or T cells enriched from blood (not recorded which). These receptors came from a woman aged 25 to 39 who had recovered from COVID-19. Each CDR3 is given with its conserved first and last residue. The D gene is left open where the match is weak. Size is stated for part of the rows, as once, few or many counts, or as a class when the clone is expanded.

NA,TRBV11-3,NA,TRBJ2-1,TGTGCCAGCAGCTTAGCGGGGGGCGCCTATGAGCAGTTCTTC,CASSLAGGAYEQFF
once,TRBV15,NA,TRBJ1-1,TGTGCCACCAGCAGAGGCAGGGGCACTGAAGCTTTCTTT,CATSRGRGTEAFF
NA,TRBV3-1/TRBV3-2,TRBD1,TRBJ1-2,TGTGCCAGCAGCCACCCATCGGGGGACAGGGTCGTCTATGGCTACACCTTC,CASSHPSGDRVVYGYTF
NA,TRBV10-1,TRBD1,TRBJ1-2,TGCGCCAGCAGTGAGGGACAGGGTAAGTATGGCTACACCTTC,CASSEGQGKYGYTF
NA,TRBV10-3,NA,TRBJ1-2,TGTGCCATCAGTGGACAGGCAGCTAACTATGGCTACACCTTC,CAISGQAANYGYTF
NA,TRBV9,NA,TRBJ2-7,TGTGCCAGCAGCGCATCCCAGTTGTCCGAGCAGTACTTC,CASSASQLSEQYF
NA,TRBV19,NA,TRBJ1-1,TGTGCCAGTAGTATAGTGAGAAGGGGCGAGAACACTGAAGCTTTCTTT,CASSIVRRGENTEAFF
NA,TRBV7-9,TRBD1,TRBJ1-3,TGTGCCAGCAGCCCACCGGACAGGGGAGGAAACACCATATATTTT,CASSPPDRGGNTIYF
NA,TRBV15,TRBD1,TRBJ2-2,TGTGCCACCAGCAGCACGCGCCGAGACAGGGCCGGGGAGCTGTTTTTT,CATSSTRRDRAGELFF
once,TRBV19,TRBD1,TRBJ1-1,TGTGCCAGTAGTATAAGCGTAGCGGGACAGGGCAGCACTGAAGCTTTCTTT,CASSISVAGQGSTEAFF
NA,TRBV6-1,NA,TRBJ2-2,TGTGCCAGCAGTGAACAGGCAGGGTCCACCGGGGAGCTGTTTTTT,CASSEQAGSTGELFF
NA,TRBV6-5,NA,TRBJ2-7,TGTGCCAGCACCTCAGGGCTTGGGGCTTCCTACGAGCAGTACTTC,CASTSGLGASYEQYF
NA,TRBV4-3,NA,TRBJ1-2,TGCGCCAGCAGCCAAGATCTGAGGTTAGAGTATGGCTACACCTTC,CASSQDLRLEYGYTF
NA,TRBV4-3,NA,TRBJ1-2,TGCGCCAGCAGCCCCGCCGGGGATAACTATGGCTACACCTTC,CASSPAGDNYGYTF
NA,TRBV7-2,TRBD2,TRBJ2-7,TGTGCCAGCAGCCTGGGACTAGCGGGAATAGGACAGTACTTC,CASSLGLAGIGQYF
once,TRBV7-6,TRBD2,TRBJ2-7,TGTGCCAGCAGCCCAACTAGCGGGGGGATCTACGAGCAGTACTTC,CASSPTSGGIYEQYF
NA,TRBV2,NA,TRBJ1-2,TGTGCCAGCACCGACCCATTGGCAGGGAAGGATGGCTACACCTTC,CASTDPLAGKDGYTF